The 9 T cell receptor beta chains below all came from one sample that was sequenced in a study of T cell responses to AZD1222 COVID-19 vaccine listed by TCRdb under 2021. Read against the paper, the sample's time point label means: about 28 days (+/-7) after the second vaccine dose. The library was made by the immunoSEQ multiplex PCR assay. TCRdb stores this immuneACCESS table with in-frame sequences only. Part of the clones is absent; in the studies checked, under half of the shortfall reflects unresolved V genes, and no reason is known for the rest. This sample is represented by about 180,000 clones; approximately 90% of them were singletons. The ten most abundant clones make up about 25% of the sample. This specimen consisted of peripheral blood, obtained 28 days after the second AZD1222 dose. The receptor source for this set is an adult who received the AZD1222 COVID-19 vaccine.

This clone appeared once. The chain combines TRBV12-3 or TRBV12-4 with TRBJ2-7; D is undetermined. V was clipped by 3 bases and J by 7 bases, with 10 bases between them. The length of the CDR3 is 12 residues. CDR3 DNA: TGTGCCAGCAGTTTCTTCGGGTCTGAGCAGTACTTC. Its protein is CASSFFGSEQYF.

The chain joins TRBV20-1 to TRBJ2-7; D not resolved. Germline values: CDR1 DFQATT, CDR2 SNEGSKA (reference sequence). Trimming left V 7 bases short and J 2 bases short, with 9 bases between. This CDR3 region has 11 residues. DNA of the CDR3: TGCAGTGTGGATTCGGCCTACGAGCAGTACTTC. Translation gives CSVDSAYEQYF.

The rearrangement joins TRBV6-2 or TRBV6-3 to TRBJ2-6; D assignment may be TRBD1 or TRBD2 (5 bases each). The CDR3 consists of 17 residues. Germline V gene data show CDR1 as MNHEY and CDR2 as SVGEGT. The ends were cut back, 2 bases at V and 2 bases at J, with 13 bases in the middle. The CDR3 DNA sequence: TGTGCCAGCAGTTACGAGGGGCTCATAACTGGGGCCAACGTCCTGACTTTC. Translated: CASSYEGLITGANVLTF.

The sample holds one count of this clone. V and J are TRBV5-6 and TRBJ1-2; D perhaps matches TRBD1 (6 bases). Trimming removed 4 bases from V and 2 bases from J, with 15 bases in between. CDR1 and CDR2 (germline): SGHDT, YYEEEE. CDR3 length: 15 residues. CDR3 coding DNA: TGTGCCAGCAGCCCGGACAGAAAGCTGAACTATGGCTACACCTTC. It yields the protein CASSPDRKLNYGYTF.

The V and J genes are TRBV7-2 and TRBJ2-1; weak D call: TRBD1 (6 bases). The CDR3 has 16 residues. The V gene lost 5 bases and the J gene lost 5 bases, with 19 bases spanning the gap. Germline lookup yields CDR1 SGHTA and CDR2 FQGNSA. The CDR3 reads CASSTHRVVQHNEQFF. CDR3 in DNA: TGTGCCAGCAGCACACACAGGGTCGTCCAACACAATGAGCAGTTCTTC.

The rearrangement uses TRBV29-1 and TRBJ2-3; possibly TRBD2 for D (6 bases). In germline, CDR1 is SQVTM, CDR2 ANQGSEA. Trimming stripped 3 bases from V and 2 bases from J, with 12 bases between. The length of the CDR3 is 14 residues. CDR3 sequence: CSVDTGRHTDTQYF. The CDR3 nucleotides are TGCAGCGTTGATACCGGGAGACACACAGATACGCAGTATTTT.

The rearrangement joins TRBV30 to TRBJ2-3, with 8 bases lining up with TRBD2. The CDR3 spans 13 residues. The V segment lost 6 bases and the J segment 4 bases; nucleotides outside the gene matches: 6. Germline CDR1 and CDR2: GTSNPN and SVGIG (reference sequence). The CDR3 DNA reads as TGTGCCTGTACCTGGACTAGCTCAGATACGCAGTATTTT. Its translation is CACTWTSSDTQYF.

CDR3 loop: CASSPGGDDGYGYTF. In nucleotides, the CDR3 is TGTGCCAGTAGCCCCGGGGGGGACGACGGCTATGGCTACACCTTC. The genes are TRBV19 and TRBJ1-2, with D tentatively TRBD1 (5 bases). CDR3 length equals 15 residues. Germline CDR1 is LNHDA and CDR2 is SQIVND (reference sequence). V gave up 6 bases and J gave up 4 bases, with 18 bases separating them.

The chain is built from TRBV3-1 (or the pseudogene TRBV3-2) and TRBJ2-2; weak D call: TRBD2 (5 bases). This CDR3 contains 16 residues. Germline lookup yields CDR1 LGHDT and CDR2 YNNKEL (reference sequence). Deletions cut 5 bases from V and 2 bases from J, with 15 bases between. CDR3 nucleotide sequence: TGTGCCAGCAGCGAAGGGCTAGCACTCAACACCGGGGAGCTGTTTTTT. Translation: CASSEGLALNTGELFF.